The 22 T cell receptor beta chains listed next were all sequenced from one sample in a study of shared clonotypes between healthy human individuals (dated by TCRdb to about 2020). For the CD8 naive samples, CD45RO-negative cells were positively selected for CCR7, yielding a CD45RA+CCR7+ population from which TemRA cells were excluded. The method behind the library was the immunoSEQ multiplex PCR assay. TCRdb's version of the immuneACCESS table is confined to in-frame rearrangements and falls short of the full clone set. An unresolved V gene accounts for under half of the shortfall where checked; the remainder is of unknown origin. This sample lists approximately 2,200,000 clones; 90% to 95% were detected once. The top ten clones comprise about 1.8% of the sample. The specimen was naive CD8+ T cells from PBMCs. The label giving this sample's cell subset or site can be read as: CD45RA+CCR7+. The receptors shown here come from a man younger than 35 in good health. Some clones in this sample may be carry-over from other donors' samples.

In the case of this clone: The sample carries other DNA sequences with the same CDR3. CDR3: CASSPGVSYEQYF. The CDR3 region has the DNA TGTGCCAGCAGTCCCGGGGTATCCTACGAGCAGTACTTC. The chain has TRBV27 and TRBJ2-7, with D possibly matching TRBD2 (5 bases). The CDR3 totals 13 residues. Germline CDR1 MNHEY, CDR2 SMNVEV (reference sequence). V was clipped by 5 bases and J by 1 base, with 9 bases between them.

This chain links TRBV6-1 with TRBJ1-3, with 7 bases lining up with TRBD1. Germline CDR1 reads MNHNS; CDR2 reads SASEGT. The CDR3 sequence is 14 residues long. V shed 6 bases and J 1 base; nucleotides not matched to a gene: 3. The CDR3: CASRMTGSGNTIYF. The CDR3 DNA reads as TGTGCCAGCAGGATGACAGGGTCTGGAAACACCATATATTTT.

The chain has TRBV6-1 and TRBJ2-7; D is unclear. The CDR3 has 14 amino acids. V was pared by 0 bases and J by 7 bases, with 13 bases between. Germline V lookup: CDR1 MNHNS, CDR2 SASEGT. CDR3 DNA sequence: TGTGCCAGCAGTGAAGCGGACGGATTGGGGGAGCAGTACTTC. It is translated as CASSEADGLGEQYF.

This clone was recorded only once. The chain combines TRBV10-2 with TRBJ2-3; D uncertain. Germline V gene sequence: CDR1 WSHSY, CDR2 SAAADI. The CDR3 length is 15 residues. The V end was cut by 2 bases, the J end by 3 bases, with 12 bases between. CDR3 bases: TGCGCCAGCAGTGAGGGCCCCAGCCTTACAGATACGCAGTATTTT. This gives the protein CASSEGPSLTDTQYF.

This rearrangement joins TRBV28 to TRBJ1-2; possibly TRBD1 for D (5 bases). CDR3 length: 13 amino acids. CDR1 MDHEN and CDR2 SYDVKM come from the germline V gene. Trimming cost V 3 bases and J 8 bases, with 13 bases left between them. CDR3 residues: CASSFMGGKGYTF. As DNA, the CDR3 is TGTGCCAGCAGTTTCATGGGGGGGAAGGGCTACACCTTC.

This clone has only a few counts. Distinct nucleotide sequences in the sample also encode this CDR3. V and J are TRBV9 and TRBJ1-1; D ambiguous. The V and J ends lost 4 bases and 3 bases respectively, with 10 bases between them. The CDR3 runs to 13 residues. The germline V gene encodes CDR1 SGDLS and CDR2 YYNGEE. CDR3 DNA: TGTGCCAGCAGCACGGGTGGGGACACTGAAGCTTTCTTT. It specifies CASSTGGDTEAFF. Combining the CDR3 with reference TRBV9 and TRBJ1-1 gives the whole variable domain DSGVTQTPKHLITATGQRVTLRCSPRSGDLSVYWYQQSLDQGLQFLIQYYNGEERAKGNILERFSAQQFPDLHSELNLSSLELGDSALYFCASSTGGDTEAFFGQGTRLTVV.

This CDR3 is CASSTLRRTERTKDREPQHF. The DNA for the CDR3 is TGTGCCAGTAGTACCCTAAGGCGGACGGAAAGAACAAAAGATCGAGAGCCCCAGCATTTT. The chain carries TRBV19 and TRBJ1-5; D uncertain. Germline assignment: CDR1 LNHDA and CDR2 SQIVND (reference sequence). The CDR3 runs to 20 residues. V was shortened by 4 bases and J by 8 bases, with 33 bases between the two germline ends.

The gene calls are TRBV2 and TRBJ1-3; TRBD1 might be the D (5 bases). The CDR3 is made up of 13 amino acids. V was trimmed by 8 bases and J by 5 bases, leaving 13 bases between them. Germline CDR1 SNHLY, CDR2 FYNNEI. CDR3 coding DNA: TGTGCCAGCCTGACAGTGGAACGAAACACCATATATTTT. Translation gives CASLTVERNTIYF.

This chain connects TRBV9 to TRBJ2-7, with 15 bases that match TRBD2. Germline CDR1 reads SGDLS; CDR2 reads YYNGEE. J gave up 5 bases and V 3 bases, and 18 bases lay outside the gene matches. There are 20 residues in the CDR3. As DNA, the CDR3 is TGTGCCAGCAGCGAGCCTTGGGATGGACTAGCGGGAGGGCCGGGAAACGAGCAGTACTTC. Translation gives CASSEPWDGLAGGPGNEQYF.

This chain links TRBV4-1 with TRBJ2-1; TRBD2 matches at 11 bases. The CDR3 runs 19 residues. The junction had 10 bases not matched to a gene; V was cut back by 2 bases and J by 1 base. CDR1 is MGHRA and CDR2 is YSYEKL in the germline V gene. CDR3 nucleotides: TGCGCCAGCAGCCAATTGGTACTAGCGGGAGTAAGGTCCTACAATGAGCAGTTCTTC. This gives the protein CASSQLVLAGVRSYNEQFF.

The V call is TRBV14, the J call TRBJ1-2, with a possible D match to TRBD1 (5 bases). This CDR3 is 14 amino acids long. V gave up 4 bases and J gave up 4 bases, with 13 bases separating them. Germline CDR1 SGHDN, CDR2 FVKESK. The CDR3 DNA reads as TGTGCCAGCAGCCCACTCAGGGATCCCTATGGCTACACCTTC. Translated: CASSPLRDPYGYTF.

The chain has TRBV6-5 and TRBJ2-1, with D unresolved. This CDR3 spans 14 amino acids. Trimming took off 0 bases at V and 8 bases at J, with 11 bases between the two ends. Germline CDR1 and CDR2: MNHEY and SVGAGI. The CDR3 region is CASSYSRTSYEQFF. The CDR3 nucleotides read TGTGCCAGCAGTTACTCGAGGACCTCGTATGAGCAGTTCTTC.

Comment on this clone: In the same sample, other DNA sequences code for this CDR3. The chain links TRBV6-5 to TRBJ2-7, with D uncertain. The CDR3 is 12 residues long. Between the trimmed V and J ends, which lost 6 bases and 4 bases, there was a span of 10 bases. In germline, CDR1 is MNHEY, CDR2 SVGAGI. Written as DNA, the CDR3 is TGTGCCAGCAGCCCAGGATCTTACGAGCAGTACTTC. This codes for CASSPGSYEQYF.

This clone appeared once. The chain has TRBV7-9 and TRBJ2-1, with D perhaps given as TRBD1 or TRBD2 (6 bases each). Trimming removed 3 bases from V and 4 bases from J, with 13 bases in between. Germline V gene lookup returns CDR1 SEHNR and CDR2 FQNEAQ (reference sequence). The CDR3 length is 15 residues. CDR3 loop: CASSFRQGTYNEQFF. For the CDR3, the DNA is TGTGCCAGCAGCTTCAGGCAGGGGACTTACAATGAGCAGTTCTTC. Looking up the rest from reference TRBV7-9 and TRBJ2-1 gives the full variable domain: DTGVSQNPRHKITKRGQNVTFRCDPISEHNRLYWYRQTLGQGPEFLTYFQNEAQLEKSRLLSDRFSAERPKGSFSTLEIQRTEQGDSAMYLCASSFRQGTYNEQFFGPGTRLTVL.

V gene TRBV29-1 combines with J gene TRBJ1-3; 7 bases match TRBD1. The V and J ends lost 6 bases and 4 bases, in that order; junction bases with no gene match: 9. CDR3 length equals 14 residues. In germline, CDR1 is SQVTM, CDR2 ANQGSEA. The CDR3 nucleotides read TGCAGCGTCAACAGGGGCCGGGTGGGAAACACCATATATTTT. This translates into CSVNRGRVGNTIYF.

The CDR3 DNA reads TGCGCCAGCAGTGAGTTTGCGGGAGGGCCGGGTGATGAGCAGTTCTTC. As protein: CASSEFAGGPGDEQFF. The chain is built from TRBV10-1 and TRBJ2-1; TRBD2 aligns across 9 bases. Trimming at V came to 1 base and at J to 8 bases, leaving 9 bases not matched to a gene. The CDR3 consists of 16 residues. Germline loops: CDR1 WNHNN, CDR2 SYGVQD (reference sequence).

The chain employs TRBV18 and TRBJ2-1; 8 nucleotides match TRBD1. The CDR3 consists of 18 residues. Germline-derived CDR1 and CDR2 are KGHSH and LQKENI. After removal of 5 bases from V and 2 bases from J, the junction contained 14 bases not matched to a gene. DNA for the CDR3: TGTGCCAGCTCATCGGGAGTTAGCAGGGGGCCCACCTACAATGAGCAGTTCTTC. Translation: CASSSGVSRGPTYNEQFF.

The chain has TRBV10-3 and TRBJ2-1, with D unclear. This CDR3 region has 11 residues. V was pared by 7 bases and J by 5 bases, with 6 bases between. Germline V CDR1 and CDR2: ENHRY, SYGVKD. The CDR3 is CAITTDNEQFF. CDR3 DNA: TGTGCCATCACGACTGACAATGAGCAGTTCTTC.

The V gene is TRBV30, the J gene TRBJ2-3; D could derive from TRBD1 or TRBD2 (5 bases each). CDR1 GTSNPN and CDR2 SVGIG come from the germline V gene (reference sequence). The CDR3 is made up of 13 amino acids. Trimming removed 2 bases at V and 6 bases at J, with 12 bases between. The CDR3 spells CAWSWGEGDTQYF. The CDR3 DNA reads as TGTGCCTGGAGTTGGGGTGAGGGGGATACGCAGTATTTT. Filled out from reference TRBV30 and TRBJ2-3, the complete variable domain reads SQTIHQWPATLVQPVGSPLSLECTVEGTSNPNLYWYRQAAGRGLQLLFYSVGIGQISSEVPQNLSASRPQDRQFILSSKKLLLSDSGFYLCAWSWGEGDTQYFGPGTRLTVL.

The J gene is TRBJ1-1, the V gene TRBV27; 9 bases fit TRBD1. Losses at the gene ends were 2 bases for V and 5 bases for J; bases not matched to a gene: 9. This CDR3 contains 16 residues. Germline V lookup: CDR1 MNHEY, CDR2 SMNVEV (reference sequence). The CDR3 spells CASSLRPGQGRTEAFF. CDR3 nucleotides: TGTGCCAGCAGTTTACGGCCGGGACAGGGAAGGACTGAAGCTTTCTTT.

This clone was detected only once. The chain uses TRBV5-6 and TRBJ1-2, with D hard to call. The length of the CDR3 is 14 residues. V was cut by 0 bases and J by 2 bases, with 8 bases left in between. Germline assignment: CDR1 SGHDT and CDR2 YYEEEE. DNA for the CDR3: TGTGCCAGCAGCTTGGACACAGTCAACTATGGCTACACCTTC. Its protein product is CASSLDTVNYGYTF. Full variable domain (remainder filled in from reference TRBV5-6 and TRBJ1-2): DAGVTQSPTHLIKTRGQQVTLRCSPKSGHDTVSWYQQALGQGPQFIFQYYEEEERQRGNFPDRFSGHQFPNYSSELNVNALLLGDSALYLCASSLDTVNYGYTFGSGTRLTVV.

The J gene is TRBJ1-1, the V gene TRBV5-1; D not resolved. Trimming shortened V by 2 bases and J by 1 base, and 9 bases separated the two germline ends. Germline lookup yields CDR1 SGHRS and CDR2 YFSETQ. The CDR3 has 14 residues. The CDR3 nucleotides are TGCGCCAGCAGCTTTGTCGGACGGAACACTGAAGCTTTCTTT. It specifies CASSFVGRNTEAFF.